Sequencing of this TCR beta chain was carried out in a study of CD4+ T cells in melanoma (dated by TCRdb to 2021 to 2024). Study-wide context: The study investigated neoantigen-specific CD4+ T cells in human melanoma. The research as a whole found: Neoantigen-specific CD4+ T cells in melanoma were reported to show diverse differentiation states. Neoantigen-specific CD4+ T cells were reported to be correlated with the function of CD8+ T cells, macrophages and B cells.

Donors were patients with melanoma. The germline V gene yields MGHRA for CDR1 and YSYEKL for CDR2. Inclusive of the bounding cysteine and phenylalanine, the CDR3 is 13 residues long. CDR3 DNA is the only sequence kept; it has 39 bases, read in frame from the first base. V loses 1 base of germline sequence and J loses 6 bases, and the interval between the two ends is 7 bases. Notes on this clone: The target of this receptor is not known. Per-nucleotide qualities are absent, and no much larger clonotype sits a single base away.

Library method: the immunoSEQ multiplex PCR assay. Here the immuneACCESS table is served through TCRdb, limited to in-frame sequences with V and J called. Missing clones are a known gap in these copies; in checked studies unresolved V genes cover under half, and the rest lacks a known reason. This sample gives about 4,200 clones in total; around 68% of them show up just once. The ten largest clonotypes hold roughly 33% of the sample. The V and J segments used are TRBV4-1 and TRBJ1-5; the D gene cannot be named for sure. Sequenced material: cells from a culture (not recorded whether cultured in vitro). This clonotype originated in a human donor with melanoma. The base sequence is TGCGCCAGCAGCCAAGTTCTCGGTCAGCCCCAGCATTTT. This sequence encodes CASSQVLGQPQHF.